This T cell receptor (beta chain) was captured in a study of T-cell reconstitution after alpha-beta-depleted transplantation in children. Study-level results: Surviving thymic progenitors and recipient T cells were the source of high TCRbeta diversity at day 60 in some patients. It was reported that alpha-beta T cells came from several hundred expanded graft clones (about two months after transplant).

Unique molecular identifiers were built into the TCRbeta library. TCRdb called the PCR reads again in MiXCR, with one record for every CDR3 protein. The table has 780,000 or so distinct CDR3 sequences, 16% seen once. This clonotype was picked up many times. Its target is unknown. The source of this sequence is a male patient younger than 18 who had a stem cell transplant for acute lymphoblastic leukemia, so the T cells may come from the graft donor. Sequences were derived from PBMCs, mostly from graft donor cells, sampled 360 days after TCRalphabeta/CD19-depleted stem cell transplant.

CDR3 nucleotide sequence: TGCGCCAGCAGCTTGTGGGAGCGGGAGCAGTTCTTC. Translated, it gives CASSLWEREQFF. This sequence joins TRBV5-1 and TRBJ2-1; perhaps TRBD2 as D (5 bases). The CDR3 is 12 residues long. Germline V gene lookup returns CDR1 SGHRS and CDR2 YFSETQ. The V end was cut by 1 base, the J end by 10 bases, with 9 bases between.